The 19 T cell receptor beta chains presented below share a single source sample, sequenced in a study of T cell responses to AZD1222 COVID-19 vaccine. Sequenced by immunoSEQ multiplex PCR; TCRdb stores in-frame clones only, minus some. The sample contains approximately 60,000 clones, around 85% of which appear only once. The sequenced sample was peripheral blood, obtained on day 0 of AZD1222 vaccination. The origin of the receptors is an adult in good health.

The chain uses TRBV28 and TRBJ1-2, with unresolved D. The germline V gene has CDR1 MDHEN and CDR2 SYDVKM. The CDR3 runs 12 residues. V was clipped by 2 bases and J by 2 bases, with 3 bases between them. As DNA, the CDR3 is TGTGCCAGCAGTTTACAAAACTATGGCTACACCTTC. Amino acids: CASSLQNYGYTF.

The chain links TRBV7-9 to TRBJ2-1; 9 bases agree with TRBD1. The CDR3 runs to 16 residues. Germline V gene lookup returns CDR1 SEHNR and CDR2 FQNEAQ (reference sequence). V gave up 1 base and J gave up 8 bases; unmatched junction bases: 9. CDR3 sequence: CASSLDSGQGFDEQFF. CDR3 nucleotide sequence: TGTGCCAGCAGCTTAGACTCGGGACAGGGATTCGATGAGCAGTTCTTC.

This rearrangement joins TRBV18 to TRBJ1-5, with 10 bases that match TRBD1. The CDR3 has 18 amino acids. Germline CDR1 KGHSH, CDR2 LQKENI. V shed 4 bases and J 3 bases; nucleotides not matched to a gene: 12. The chain's CDR3 is CASSLQRATGGTNQPQHF. Written as DNA, the CDR3 is TGTGCCAGCTCACTCCAACGGGCGACAGGGGGCACCAATCAGCCCCAGCATTTT.

The V call is TRBV5-6, the J call TRBJ2-5; no clear D. The CDR3 runs 11 residues. With 4 bases removed from V and 10 bases from J, the gap between germline ends came to 11 bases. Germline V lookup: CDR1 SGHDT, CDR2 YYEEEE. CDR3 DNA sequence: TGTGCCAGCAGCAACGGAGAGGACCAGTACTTC. Its protein is CASSNGEDQYF.

This sequence joins TRBV10-3 and TRBJ2-2; 8 bases are a match to TRBD1. Germline V lookup: CDR1 ENHRY, CDR2 SYGVKD. V was pared by 4 bases and J by 7 bases, with 8 bases of the junction left unmatched. CDR3 length: 15 residues. The CDR3 region is CAISGSQGANGELFF. Here the CDR3 DNA reads TGTGCCATCAGTGGATCGCAGGGGGCAAACGGGGAGCTGTTTTTT.

This chain connects TRBV2 to TRBJ2-1, with D perhaps TRBD2 (5 bases). This CDR3 spans 12 amino acids. Trimming cost V 4 bases and J 9 bases, with 10 bases left between them. Germline V gene lookup returns CDR1 SNHLY and CDR2 FYNNEI. The CDR3 sequence is CASSGTRAEQFF. The DNA for the CDR3 is TGTGCCAGCAGTGGGACTCGGGCTGAGCAGTTCTTC.

This clone is a singleton in its sample. The chain couples TRBV6-5 to TRBJ1-1; no clear D gene. Germline V gene lookup returns CDR1 MNHEY and CDR2 SVGAGI. This CDR3 comprises 13 residues. Trimming removed 5 bases at V and 3 bases at J, with 10 bases between. The chain's CDR3 is CASSIGSDTEAFF. CDR3 sequence (DNA): TGTGCCAGCAGTATAGGGTCGGACACTGAAGCTTTCTTT.

The V gene is TRBV18, the J gene TRBJ1-2; no definite D call. This CDR3 has 14 residues. CDR1 is KGHSH and CDR2 is LQKENI in the germline V gene. Deletions cut 2 bases from V and 2 bases from J, with 9 bases between. The CDR3 sequence is CASSPNTENYGYTF. CDR3 nucleotides: TGTGCCAGCTCACCAAATACAGAGAACTATGGCTACACCTTC. The full variable domain, rest sourced from reference TRBV18 and TRBJ1-2, is NAGVMQNPRHLVRRRGQEARLRCSPMKGHSHVYWYRQLPEEGLKFMVYLQKENIIDESGMPKERFSAEFPKEGPSILRIQQVVRGDSAAYFCASSPNTENYGYTFGSGTRLTVV.

This clone was seen only a few times. This rearrangement joins TRBV10-3 to TRBJ1-5; perhaps TRBD1 as D (6 bases). The CDR3 is 17 amino acids. The germline CDR1 and CDR2 sequences are ENHRY and SYGVKD. Trimming cost V 10 bases and J 4 bases, with 26 bases left between them. CDR3 amino acids: CATRNRDKGGENQPQHF. CDR3 bases: TGTGCCACACGAAACCGGGACAAGGGAGGAGAAAATCAGCCCCAGCATTTT.

V gene TRBV5-6 combines with J gene TRBJ1-1; D ambiguous. Looked up from germline, CDR1 is SGHDT and CDR2 is YYEEEE. V was clipped by 2 bases and J by 11 bases, with 22 bases between them. The CDR3 spans 15 residues. CDR3 amino acids: CASSFLQTSQRQAFF. In DNA form, the CDR3 reads TGTGCCAGCAGCTTCCTACAGACGTCGCAAAGGCAGGCTTTCTTT.

This clone was recorded a few times. V is TRBV6-5 and J is TRBJ2-7, with a possible D match to TRBD1 (6 bases). The CDR3 covers 15 residues. V lost 6 bases to trimming and J lost 2 bases, with 17 bases between them. Germline V CDR1 and CDR2: MNHEY, SVGAGI. The chain's CDR3 is CASRKNIGTTYEQYF. The CDR3 DNA is TGTGCCAGCAGAAAAAATATCGGGACAACCTACGAGCAGTACTTC.

The chain carries TRBV10-3 and TRBJ1-5; perhaps TRBD1 as D (6 bases). This CDR3 spans 15 amino acids. The germline CDR1 and CDR2 sequences are ENHRY and SYGVKD. Trimming removed 8 bases at V and 4 bases at J, with 18 bases between. The CDR3 sequence: CAIAEGRQANQPQHF. In DNA, the CDR3 is TGTGCCATCGCAGAGGGGAGACAGGCGAATCAGCCCCAGCATTTT.

This chain links TRBV25-1 with TRBJ2-1, with 8 nucleotides matching TRBD1. The CDR3 consists of 13 residues. Trimming at V came to 9 bases and at J to 6 bases, leaving 7 bases not matched to a gene. Looked up from germline, CDR1 is MGHDK and CDR2 is SYGVNS. The CDR3 reads CASNRGYFNEQFF. In DNA form, the CDR3 reads TGTGCCAGTAACAGGGGGTATTTCAATGAGCAGTTCTTC.

This chain links TRBV27 with TRBJ2-7, with D maybe TRBD1 (5 bases). This CDR3 comprises 12 residues. CDR1 is MNHEY, CDR2 SMNVEV, per germline (reference sequence). The ends were cut back, 8 bases at V and 5 bases at J, with 13 bases in the middle. CDR3 DNA sequence: TGTGCCAGCGGGTCAGGGCGGAACGAGCAGTACTTC. Residues: CASGSGRNEQYF.

This chain uses TRBV6-1 with TRBJ2-1; D unclear. CDR1 MNHNS and CDR2 SASEGT come from the germline V gene. The CDR3 runs 12 residues. Trimming removed 3 bases at V and 8 bases at J, with 8 bases between. The DNA for the CDR3 is TGTGCCAGCAGTGACCGATCCGATGAGCAGTTCTTC. It encodes CASSDRSDEQFF.

This clone came up a few times. V gene TRBV27 combines with J gene TRBJ1-1; maybe TRBD1 (6 bases). The CDR3 covers 16 residues. Germline values: CDR1 MNHEY, CDR2 SMNVEV (reference sequence). V dropped 5 bases and J dropped 0 bases, with 16 bases sitting between them. CDR3 sequence (DNA): TGTGCCAGCAGTGCCTACCGGACAGACATGAACACTGAAGCTTTCTTT. This sequence encodes CASSAYRTDMNTEAFF.

This chain uses TRBV12-3 or TRBV12-4 with TRBJ2-4; D may be TRBD1 or TRBD2 (5 bases each). The CDR3 has 13 residues. The V gene lost 10 bases and the J gene lost 3 bases, with 13 bases spanning the gap. The CDR3 nucleotides read TGTGCCATTCAGGGTGGAGGCAAAAACATTCAGTACTTC. Amino acids: CAIQGGGKNIQYF.

This chain links TRBV6-5 with TRBJ2-1; D not certain. Between the trimmed V and J ends, which lost 11 bases and 6 bases, there was a span of 17 bases. The CDR3 has 13 amino acids. Germline V gene lookup returns CDR1 MNHEY and CDR2 SVGAGI. The CDR3 here is CASSRAATNEQFF. CDR3 DNA: TGTGCCTCCTCACGGGCTGCTACCAATGAGCAGTTCTTC.

This rearrangement joins TRBV29-1 to TRBJ2-7, with D perhaps matching TRBD1 (6 bases). The germline V and J ends were trimmed by 1 base and 4 bases, with 17 bases remaining between them. The CDR3 has 15 residues. Germline V CDR1 and CDR2: SQVTM, ANQGSEA. Written as DNA, the CDR3 is TGCAGCGTTGAAGGGGCAGGGGAAAGTCTTTACGAGCAGTACTTC. This gives the protein CSVEGAGESLYEQYF.